The 26 T cell receptor beta chains in this list originate from one sample, sequenced in a study of B cell selection in AIRE deficiency. Regulatory T cells were sorted as CD4+CD25hiCD127low/negative cells. The assay was immunoSEQ multiplex PCR, and TCRdb's table has in-frame clones only and misses some. The sample lists more than 12,000 clones, 85% to 95% occurring once. The material sequenced was Tregs sorted from PBMCs. Receptor source: a human donor with AIRE deficiency.

V is TRBV5-1 and J is TRBJ2-7, with D possibly TRBD1 on 5 matching bases. The CDR3 runs 15 residues. Germline CDR1 and CDR2: SGHRS and YFSETQ. V lost 4 bases and J lost 1, with 15 bases in between. The CDR3 bases are TGCGCCAGCAGCCCCACCCCAGGGCAGTCCTACGAGCAGTACTTC. As protein: CASSPTPGQSYEQYF.

To note about this clone: The junction does not match germline at one end; this may be a read error. V is TRBV20-1 and J is TRBJ1-2, with D possibly TRBD1 on 5 matching bases. The CDR3 runs to 9 residues. The germline CDR1 and CDR2 sequences are DFQATT and SNEGSKA (reference sequence). CDR3 nucleotide sequence: TGCAGTGCTAGGGGGGGTAGCGCCTTC. Translation: CSARGGSAF.

The J gene is TRBJ2-3, the V gene TRBV11-2; D unclear. V lost 2 bases and J 10 bases, leaving 28 bases between the germline ends. CDR3 length equals 18 residues. Germline loops: CDR1 SGHAT, CDR2 FQNNGV. This CDR3 is CASSLTVSYQRTPYPQYF. The CDR3 bases are TGTGCCAGCAGCTTAACGGTATCGTACCAGCGAACCCCATATCCGCAGTATTTT.

This chain uses TRBV28 with TRBJ2-5, with D unclear. Germline V gives CDR1 MDHEN, CDR2 SYDVKM. This CDR3 contains 13 residues. V lost 4 bases and J 4 bases, leaving 10 bases between the germline ends. This chain's CDR3 is CASSSWTSETQYF. CDR3 DNA: TGTGCCAGCAGTTCCTGGACCTCAGAGACCCAGTACTTC. The whole variable domain, filled in from reference TRBV28 and TRBJ2-5, reads DVKVTQSSRYLVKRTGEKVFLECVQDMDHENMFWYRQDPGLGLRLIYFSYDVKMKEKGDIPEGYSVSREKKERFSLILESASTNQTSMYLCASSSWTSETQYFGPGTRLLVL.

This chain uses TRBV5-1 with TRBJ1-2; TRBD1 matches at 9 bases. The CDR3 consists of 13 residues. Per the germline V gene, CDR1 is SGHRS and CDR2 is YFSETQ. Unmatched junction bases numbered 8, after V lost 7 bases and J lost 7 bases. CDR3: CASGLDRGPGYTF. The CDR3 nucleotides read TGCGCCAGCGGTTTGGACAGGGGTCCTGGCTACACCTTC.

The rearrangement uses TRBV5-1 and TRBJ2-1; tentative D call: TRBD1 (6 bases). There are 18 residues in the CDR3. V was cut by 1 base and J by 3 bases, with 20 bases left in between. CDR1 is SGHRS and CDR2 is YFSETQ in the germline V gene. The CDR3 DNA follows: TGCGCCAGCAGCTTGCTGTTGCGGACAGACTACTTCTACAATGAGCAGTTCTTC. Protein: CASSLLLRTDYFYNEQFF.

The chain combines TRBV18 with TRBJ2-7; D remains ambiguous. V was cut by 3 bases and J by 5 bases, with 8 bases left in between. The germline CDR1 and CDR2 sequences are KGHSH and LQKENI. The CDR3 is made up of 12 amino acids. CDR3 in amino acids: CASSPGPNEQYF. The CDR3, as DNA: TGTGCCAGCTCACCGGGCCCTAACGAGCAGTACTTC.

The rearrangement joins TRBV6-5 to TRBJ2-1, with 10 bases identical to TRBD2. This CDR3 comprises 15 residues. Germline lookup yields CDR1 MNHEY and CDR2 SVGAGI. Trimming removed 5 bases from V and 7 bases from J; junction bases left unmatched: 8. As DNA, the CDR3 is TGTGCCAGCAGTCACCTAGCGGGAGTAGTAAATGAGCAGTTCTTC. This gives the protein CASSHLAGVVNEQFF.

V usage is TRBV27 and J usage is TRBJ2-7; D may be TRBD1 (5 bases). Trimming stripped 3 bases from V and 4 bases from J, with 16 bases between. The CDR3 consists of 15 residues. Germline CDR1 is MNHEY and CDR2 is SMNVEV (reference sequence). The CDR3 here is CASSFIDRRDYEQYF. DNA for the CDR3: TGTGCCAGCAGTTTCATCGACAGAAGGGATTACGAGCAGTACTTC.

The CDR3 nucleotides are TGTGCCACCCCGGGACTAGCGTTCGCCGAGCAGTACTTC. It encodes CATPGLAFAEQYF. V and J are TRBV7-3 and TRBJ2-7, with 10 bases lining up with TRBD2. The germline CDR1 and CDR2 sequences are SGHTA and FQGTGA. V was pared by 10 bases and J by 6 bases, with 9 bases of the junction left unmatched. The CDR3 has 13 residues.

The chain recombines TRBV2 with TRBJ2-1; a possible D gene is TRBD2 (6 bases). The CDR3 totals 14 residues. The germline V gene has CDR1 SNHLY and CDR2 FYNNEI. The V end was cut by 8 bases, the J end by 3 bases, with 14 bases between. As DNA, the CDR3 is TGTGCCAGCGCCGGGACTGACCACTACAATGAGCAGTTCTTC. Residues: CASAGTDHYNEQFF.

The CDR3 loop is CASSPTRQVRNQPQHF. CDR3 DNA: TGTGCCAGCTCACCAACCCGACAGGTTCGCAATCAGCCCCAGCATTTT. The chain uses TRBV18 and TRBJ1-5; TRBD1 might be the D (6 bases). This CDR3 spans 16 amino acids. Germline CDR1 KGHSH, CDR2 LQKENI. Trimming took off 2 bases at V and 2 bases at J, with 13 bases between the two ends. The variable domain in full, completed from reference TRBV18 and TRBJ1-5, reads NAGVMQNPRHLVRRRGQEARLRCSPMKGHSHVYWYRQLPEEGLKFMVYLQKENIIDESGMPKERFSAEFPKEGPSILRIQQVVRGDSAAYFCASSPTRQVRNQPQHFGDGTRLSIL.

About this clone: Other DNA sequences in the same sample also yield this CDR3. V and J are TRBV11-2 and TRBJ2-2; 7 nucleotides match TRBD2. The length of the CDR3 is 17 residues. The germline V gene encodes CDR1 SGHAT and CDR2 FQNNGV. With 1 base clipped from V and 6 bases from J, the junction kept 11 bases outside the gene matches. CDR3 sequence (DNA): TGTGCCAGCAGCTTAGTGGGGCGGGAGTGGACCCCCGGGGAGCTGTTTTTT. Its protein is CASSLVGREWTPGELFF.

The chain joins TRBV7-2 to TRBJ2-7, with TRBD2 identical over 7 bases. CDR3 length equals 16 residues. Trimming at V came to 5 bases and at J to 3 bases, leaving 13 bases not matched to a gene. The germline V gene has CDR1 SGHTA and CDR2 FQGNSA. This CDR3 is CASSAAAGGGVYEQYF. Here the CDR3 DNA reads TGTGCCAGCAGCGCCGCGGCCGGGGGAGGGGTCTACGAGCAGTACTTC.

The V and J genes are TRBV4-3 and TRBJ1-2; 7 bases are shared with TRBD1. This CDR3 has 14 residues. The V gene's germline CDR1 is LGHNA and CDR2 YSLEER. J was trimmed by 5 bases and V by 4 bases; bases with no gene match: 7. This CDR3 reads CASSPGGLGYGYTF. CDR3 in DNA: TGCGCCAGCAGCCCAGGGGGTTTGGGGTATGGCTACACCTTC.

The rearrangement links TRBV2 to TRBJ1-4; the match to TRBD1 covers 8 bases. V lost 8 bases to trimming and J lost 6 bases; unmatched junction nucleotides: 5. The length of the CDR3 is 13 residues. Germline CDR1 reads SNHLY; CDR2 reads FYNNEI. The DNA for the CDR3 is TGTGCCAGCGAACAGGGGGAACATGAAAAACTGTTTTTT. As protein: CASEQGEHEKLFF.

This clone was seen just once. The CDR3 sequence: CASSLAGGGRETQYF. The CDR3 DNA follows: TGTGCCAGCAGCTTGGCGGGAGGGGGCCGTGAGACCCAGTACTTC. This chain links TRBV7-7 with TRBJ2-5; 9 nucleotides agree with TRBD2. This CDR3 contains 15 residues. V was pared by 3 bases and J by 5 bases, with 7 bases of the junction left unmatched. Germline V gene sequence: CDR1 SSHAT, CDR2 FNYEAQ (reference sequence).

This sequence joins TRBV28 and TRBJ1-2; D uncertain. Looked up from germline, CDR1 is MDHEN and CDR2 is SYDVKM. The V gene lost 0 bases and the J gene lost 4 bases, with 9 bases spanning the gap. The CDR3 covers 14 residues. The CDR3 spells CASSLWDSSYGYTF. CDR3 nucleotide sequence: TGTGCCAGCAGTTTATGGGACTCATCCTATGGCTACACCTTC.

The chain uses TRBV19 and TRBJ2-6; maybe TRBD1 (5 bases). Deletions cut 0 bases from V and 2 bases from J, with 8 bases between. The CDR3 consists of 16 residues. Germline V gives CDR1 LNHDA, CDR2 SQIVND (reference sequence). CDR3 nucleotide sequence: TGTGCCAGTAGTATAGAGCACAGGCCTGGGGCCAACGTCCTGACTTTC. Its translation is CASSIEHRPGANVLTF.

The chain recombines TRBV6-5 with TRBJ2-3; D may be TRBD1 or TRBD2 (6 bases each). The CDR3 covers 16 residues. CDR1 is MNHEY, CDR2 SVGAGI, per germline. Trimming shortened V by 0 bases and J by 7 bases, and 17 bases separated the two germline ends. The CDR3 DNA follows: TGTGCCAGCAGTTACTCGACGGGGGCAGGTTTAAATACGCAGTATTTT. It specifies CASSYSTGAGLNTQYF.

The V gene is TRBV15, the J gene TRBJ2-7, with 8 bases that match TRBD1. V was clipped by 0 bases and J by 2 bases; unmatched bases: 3. There are 15 residues in the CDR3. Germline values: CDR1 LNHNV, CDR2 YYDKDF (reference sequence). The CDR3 reads CATSRDRGLAYEQYF. The CDR3 DNA reads TGTGCCACCAGCAGAGACAGGGGGCTCGCCTACGAGCAGTACTTC.

CDR3 coding DNA: TGTGTCAGAAGCTTATTCGTCACAGCCTCCTACGAGCAGTACTTC. This gives the protein CVRSLFVTASYEQYF. The rearrangement joins TRBV7-5 to TRBJ2-7; TRBD1 is taken as the D call from the table, unchecked against the DNA. TRBV7-5 is assigned pseudogene status. The CDR3 loop spans 15 amino acids.

This chain joins TRBV27 and TRBJ1-6; tentatively, D is TRBD1 (5 bases). The CDR3 is 14 residues long. V shed 3 bases and J shed 7 bases, with 10 bases lying between them. Per the germline V gene, CDR1 is MNHEY and CDR2 is SMNVEV (reference sequence). The CDR3 here is CASSFFRVNSPLHF. CDR3 coding DNA: TGTGCCAGCAGTTTTTTCAGGGTGAATTCACCCCTCCACTTT.

The chain recombines TRBV4-1 with TRBJ2-6, with 7 bases matching TRBD1. Trimming cost V 2 bases and J 0 bases; bases outside gene matches: 7. The CDR3 runs to 18 residues. CDR1 is MGHRA and CDR2 is YSYEKL in the germline V gene. The CDR3 DNA follows: TGCGCCAGCAGCCAACACAGGGGTGGTAGCTCTGGGGCCAACGTCCTGACTTTC. Translation gives CASSQHRGGSSGANVLTF.

J is TRBJ2-7 and V is TRBV5-1, with D tentatively TRBD1 (5 bases). Germline CDR1 is SGHRS and CDR2 is YFSETQ. The germline V and J ends were trimmed by 1 base and 3 bases, with 8 bases remaining between them. The length of the CDR3 is 13 residues. The CDR3 region is CASSLRGFYEQYF. The CDR3 DNA reads TGCGCCAGCAGCTTGAGGGGTTTCTACGAGCAGTACTTC. Complete variable domain (other parts from reference TRBV5-1 and TRBJ2-7): KAGVTQTPRYLIKTRGQQVTLSCSPISGHRSVSWYQQTPGQGLQFLFEYFSETQRNKGNFPGRFSGRQFSNSRSEMNVSTLELGDSALYLCASSLRGFYEQYFGPGTRLTVT.

The rearrangement joins TRBV7-2 to TRBJ2-1, with 7 bases aligning to TRBD2. The CDR3 extends over 15 amino acids. The V and J ends lost 5 bases and 3 bases, in that order; junction bases with no gene match: 7. Germline CDR1 is SGHTA and CDR2 is FQGNSA. The CDR3 bases are TGTGCCAGCAGCCACGGGTGGGAGGGCTACAATGAGCAGTTCTTC. Its protein product is CASSHGWEGYNEQFF.